These 25 T cell receptor beta chains came from one sample sequenced in a study of T cell responses to AZD1222 COVID-19 vaccine. Using immunoSEQ multiplex PCR, the repertoire was profiled, and TCRdb retains in-frame clones only, with some absent. Altogether around 130,000 clones are present, around 94% being singletons, with the ten largest covering around 7%. Sequencing was performed on peripheral blood, taken on day 0 of AZD1222 vaccination. These receptors all stem from an adult in good health.

This clone was picked up one time. J is TRBJ2-2 and V is TRBV7-6; the D is unclear. CDR1 and CDR2 (germline): SGHVS, FNYEAQ. The CDR3 consists of 15 residues. V lost 5 bases and J lost 6, with 16 bases in between. Written as DNA, the CDR3 is TGTGCCAGCAGCCCCCTTTCAGCAGTGGCCGGGGAGCTGTTTTTT. Protein sequence: CASSPLSAVAGELFF.

The chain joins TRBV5-6 to TRBJ2-1; 7 positions agree with TRBD1. J gave up 6 bases and V 7 bases, and 13 bases lay outside the gene matches. This CDR3 is 15 amino acids long. Germline CDR1 reads SGHDT; CDR2 reads YYEEEE. The DNA of the CDR3 is TGTGCCAGCCACACAAGGGACAGCGCAACCAATGAGCAGTTCTTC. Encoded protein: CASHTRDSATNEQFF.

The chain uses TRBV7-9 and TRBJ1-4; no definite D call. The germline V and J ends were trimmed by 1 base and 8 bases, with 11 bases remaining between them. The CDR3 is 14 amino acids. Germline lookup yields CDR1 SEHNR and CDR2 FQNEAQ (reference sequence). CDR3 residues: CASSLETRSEKLFF. The CDR3 DNA sequence: TGTGCCAGCAGCTTAGAAACTAGGTCGGAAAAACTGTTTTTT.

The rearrangement links TRBV7-6 to TRBJ2-3; D is ambiguous. CDR3 length: 16 amino acids. Germline V gives CDR1 SGHVS, CDR2 FNYEAQ. V lost 2 bases, J lost 0 bases, and 12 bases lay in between. The CDR3 protein is CASSLTVVSSTDTQYF. CDR3 in DNA: TGTGCCAGCAGCTTAACAGTTGTTTCTAGCACAGATACGCAGTATTTT.

The rearrangement uses TRBV7-3 and TRBJ2-5, with TRBD2 matching over 8 bases. From germline, CDR1 is SGHTA and CDR2 FQGTGA. The CDR3 contains 15 residues. With V trimmed by 5 bases and J by 4 bases, 9 bases remained unmatched. The CDR3: CASSPGGGFGETQYF. CDR3 bases: TGTGCCAGCAGCCCTGGCGGGGGGTTCGGAGAGACCCAGTACTTC. Based on the CDR3 plus reference TRBV7-3 and TRBJ2-5, the full variable domain is GAGVSQTPSNKVTEKGKYVELRCDPISGHTALYWYRQSLGQGPEFLIYFQGTGAADDSGLPNDRFFAVRPEGSVSTLKIQRTERGDSAVYLCASSPGGGFGETQYFGPGTRLLVL.

The chain has TRBV30 and TRBJ1-1; D possibly corresponds to TRBD1 (5 bases). The germline V and J ends were trimmed by 4 bases and 11 bases, with 14 bases remaining between them. Germline lookup yields CDR1 GTSNPN and CDR2 SVGIG (reference sequence). This CDR3 is built from 11 residues. The CDR3, as DNA: TGTGCCTGGAAAAGGGACCTTAGGGCTTTCTTT. This codes for CAWKRDLRAFF.

The rearrangement links TRBV5-1 to TRBJ2-5, with D perhaps matching TRBD2 (5 bases). V lost 3 bases, J lost 4 bases, and 7 bases lay in between. This CDR3 has 12 amino acids. Germline V gene sequence: CDR1 SGHRS, CDR2 YFSETQ. The DNA for the CDR3 is TGCGCCAGCAGCTACGAGGGAGAGACCCAGTACTTC. It encodes CASSYEGETQYF.

V gene TRBV18 combines with J gene TRBJ1-1; D is undetermined. The CDR3 is made up of 12 amino acids. The V gene lost 0 bases and the J gene lost 9 bases, with 8 bases spanning the gap. Germline V lookup: CDR1 KGHSH, CDR2 LQKENI. The CDR3, as DNA: TGTGCCAGCTCACCACCGGCCTCACAAGCTTTCTTT. As protein: CASSPPASQAFF.

This clone was observed a handful of times. V gene TRBV6-6 combines with J gene TRBJ2-7; the match to TRBD1 covers 7 bases. CDR3 length: 15 residues. V trimming: 6 bases; J trimming: 4 bases; junction bases outside the gene matches: 12. CDR1 is MNHNY and CDR2 is SVGAGI in the germline V gene (reference sequence). The CDR3 DNA follows: TGTGCCAGCAGGATGACCGGGACAGAACGTTACGAGCAGTACTTC. This encodes CASRMTGTERYEQYF.

This clone was seen once. V usage is TRBV9 and J usage is TRBJ1-1; D not resolved. Deletions cut 0 bases from V and 0 bases from J, with 6 bases between. This CDR3 has 14 amino acids. The germline V gene encodes CDR1 SGDLS and CDR2 YYNGEE. The CDR3 DNA reads as TGTGCCAGCAGCGTAGTCCCAATGAACACTGAAGCTTTCTTT. Translation gives CASSVVPMNTEAFF.

The V and J genes are TRBV28 and TRBJ1-1, with D perhaps matching TRBD1 (6 bases). Germline V gene sequence: CDR1 MDHEN, CDR2 SYDVKM. This CDR3 is built from 18 residues. Between the trimmed V and J ends, which lost 3 bases and 2 bases, there was a span of 22 bases. CDR3 residues: CASSFPSGTGTPNTEAFF. The CDR3 DNA reads TGTGCCAGCAGTTTTCCGTCGGGGACCGGGACACCAAACACTGAAGCTTTCTTT. Full variable domain (outside the CDR3, taken from reference TRBV28 and TRBJ1-1): DVKVTQSSRYLVKRTGEKVFLECVQDMDHENMFWYRQDPGLGLRLIYFSYDVKMKEKGDIPEGYSVSREKKERFSLILESASTNQTSMYLCASSFPSGTGTPNTEAFFGQGTRLTVV.

V gene TRBV30 combines with J gene TRBJ2-7, with D maybe TRBD1 (6 bases). Germline CDR1 GTSNPN, CDR2 SVGIG (reference sequence). V was pared by 1 base and J by 4 bases, with 8 bases between. This CDR3 has 12 amino acids. The CDR3 nucleotides read TGTGCCTGGAGTGATGACAGGTACGAGCAGTACTTC. Protein product: CAWSDDRYEQYF.

CDR3: CASSASDRGGETQYF. The CDR3 DNA reads TGTGCCAGCAGCGCGAGTGACAGGGGCGGAGAGACCCAGTACTTC. V is TRBV7-7 and J is TRBJ2-5; 8 positions match TRBD1. The ends lost 5 bases at V and 4 bases at J; junction bases unmatched: 9. Germline CDR1 is SSHAT and CDR2 is FNYEAQ (reference sequence). The CDR3 contains 15 residues. Together with reference TRBV7-7 and TRBJ2-5, the CDR3 gives the full variable domain: GAGVSQSPRYKVTKRGQDVTLRCDPISSHATLYWYQQALGQGPEFLTYFNYEAQPDKSGLPSDRFSAERPEGSISTLTIQRTEQRDSAMYRCASSASDRGGETQYFGPGTRLLVL.

V and J are TRBV7-2 and TRBJ1-2, with a possible D match to TRBD1 (6 bases). From germline, CDR1 is SGHTA and CDR2 FQGNSA. The germline V and J ends were trimmed by 4 bases and 8 bases, with 20 bases remaining between them. The CDR3 totals 15 residues. The DNA of the CDR3 is TGTGCCAGCAGCTCCAAGACAGGCGTGGTGGCCGGCTACACCTTC. Amino acids: CASSSKTGVVAGYTF.

This chain joins TRBV3-1 (or the pseudogene TRBV3-2) and TRBJ2-5; TRBD1 matches at 10 bases. This CDR3 contains 14 residues. Germline-derived CDR1 and CDR2 are LGHDT and YNNKEL (reference sequence). With V trimmed by 5 bases and J by 5 bases, 5 bases remained unmatched. In DNA, the CDR3 is TGTGCCAGCAGCGATAGGACAGGGGGTGAGACCCAGTACTTC. Translation gives CASSDRTGGETQYF.

The chain is built from TRBV19 and TRBJ2-7; 8 bases align to TRBD2. This CDR3 region has 15 residues. Germline V gene data show CDR1 as LNHDA and CDR2 as SQIVND (reference sequence). The ends lost 3 bases at V and 3 bases at J; junction bases unmatched: 7. CDR3 loop: CASSMAGGVFYEQYF. The CDR3 DNA is TGTGCCAGTAGTATGGCCGGGGGGGTCTTCTACGAGCAGTACTTC.

The J gene is TRBJ1-5, the V gene TRBV5-8; tentatively, D is TRBD1 (6 bases). Between the trimmed V and J ends, which lost 1 base and 0 bases, there was a span of 11 bases. Per the germline V gene, CDR1 is SGHTS and CDR2 is YDEGEE. This CDR3 region has 16 residues. The CDR3 DNA reads TGTGCCAGCAGCTTGTTCAGGGGATATAGCAATCAGCCCCAGCATTTT. It encodes CASSLFRGYSNQPQHF.

The V call is TRBV2, the J call TRBJ2-2; the D is unclear. Deletions cut 4 bases from V and 6 bases from J, with 12 bases between. CDR3 length: 14 amino acids. Germline CDR1 reads SNHLY; CDR2 reads FYNNEI. The CDR3 bases are TGTGCCAGCAGTGGCCTTAAGGGTCCCGGGGAGCTGTTTTTT. It codes for CASSGLKGPGELFF.

The chain couples TRBV30 to TRBJ2-5; 10 bases map to TRBD2. Trimming cost V 5 bases and J 5 bases; bases outside gene matches: 5. This CDR3 spans 13 amino acids. Germline-derived CDR1 and CDR2 are GTSNPN and SVGIG (reference sequence). The CDR3 sequence is CAWGAGGPETQYF. The CDR3 nucleotides are TGTGCCTGGGGAGCGGGAGGGCCGGAGACCCAGTACTTC.

Comments on this clone: Other DNA sequences within the sample encode an identical CDR3. The chain recombines TRBV12-5 with TRBJ1-1; the D is unclear. V was shortened by 5 bases and J by 8 bases, with 9 bases between the two germline ends. Germline V gene sequence: CDR1 LGHNT, CDR2 FRNRAP. There are 11 residues in the CDR3. CDR3 in DNA: TGTGCTAGTGGTAGAGGGTCGGAAGCTTTCTTT. This gives the protein CASGRGSEAFF.

This sequence joins TRBV4-2 and TRBJ2-3; D perhaps matches TRBD2 (5 bases). Deletions cut 1 base from V and 0 bases from J, with 8 bases between. CDR1 and CDR2 (germline): LGHNA, YNFKEQ. The CDR3 is 15 amino acids. The DNA of the CDR3 is TGTGCCAGCAGCCAAGGTCCGGGAAGCACAGATACGCAGTATTTT. Its protein is CASSQGPGSTDTQYF.

V is TRBV5-6 and J is TRBJ2-3, with D possibly being TRBD1 or TRBD2 (6 bases each). The CDR3 is 15 residues long. Trimming removed 4 bases from V and 2 bases from J, with 14 bases in between. Germline lookup yields CDR1 SGHDT and CDR2 YYEEEE. The CDR3 DNA follows: TGTGCCAGCAGCCCGGGGGCGGGATCCACAGATACGCAGTATTTT. It codes for CASSPGAGSTDTQYF.

The CDR3 DNA sequence: TGTGCCAGCAGCTTAACGGCAACTAATGAAAAACTGTTTTTT. It encodes CASSLTATNEKLFF. This chain connects TRBV9 to TRBJ1-4; no firm D call. The CDR3 loop spans 14 amino acids. Germline CDR1 SGDLS, CDR2 YYNGEE. Trimming took 4 bases from V and 0 from J, leaving 7 bases between them.

The chain joins TRBV19 to TRBJ2-1; 10 positions match TRBD1. CDR1 is LNHDA, CDR2 SQIVND, per germline (reference sequence). Losses at the gene ends were 4 bases for V and 7 bases for J; bases not matched to a gene: 7. The CDR3 loop spans 15 amino acids. The CDR3 region has the DNA TGTGCCAGTAGTACCTCGGGACAGGGGAGTAATGAGCAGTTCTTC. Amino acids: CASSTSGQGSNEQFF.

The chain is built from TRBV4-1 and TRBJ2-1; weak D call: TRBD2 (5 bases). The CDR3 sequence is 12 residues long. Germline V CDR1 and CDR2: MGHRA, YSYEKL. The V and J ends lost 4 bases and 10 bases respectively, with 11 bases between them. In DNA form, the CDR3 reads TGCGCCAGCAGCCCAGGAGCGGTGGAGCAGTTCTTC. Translation: CASSPGAVEQFF.